These 8 T cell receptor beta chains came from one sample sequenced in a study of shared clonotypes between healthy human individuals. Only in-frame clones appear in the TCRdb table, and some are missing; sequencing was by immunoSEQ multiplex PCR. The sample has under 550,000 clones; around 96% are singletons. Sequenced sample: naive CD4+ T cells sorted from blood. Regarding subset: CD45RA+ positively selected. The receptors come from a woman aged 30 to 39 in good health.

J is TRBJ2-7 and V is TRBV28; 7 nucleotides line up with TRBD1. With 1 base clipped from V and 0 bases from J, the junction kept 3 bases outside the gene matches. CDR3 length equals 15 residues. Germline CDR1 MDHEN, CDR2 SYDVKM. The CDR3 sequence: CASSLYRGSSYEQYF. CDR3 coding DNA: TGTGCCAGCAGTTTATACAGGGGAAGCTCCTACGAGCAGTACTTC.

This clone was observed a handful of times. This chain links TRBV30 with TRBJ1-5; D ambiguous. This CDR3 spans 13 amino acids. Germline V gene data show CDR1 as GTSNPN and CDR2 as SVGIG (reference sequence). V gave up 4 bases and J gave up 5 bases, with 12 bases separating them. The CDR3 reads CAWTEDAYQPQHF. CDR3 DNA: TGTGCCTGGACGGAGGACGCCTATCAGCCCCAGCATTTT.

The chain is built from TRBV19 and TRBJ2-1; D is perhaps TRBD2 (5 bases). Trimming took 5 bases from V and 3 from J, leaving 11 bases between them. CDR3 length: 14 amino acids. Per the germline V gene, CDR1 is LNHDA and CDR2 is SQIVND (reference sequence). CDR3 region: CASSAGLSYNEQFF. In DNA form, the CDR3 reads TGTGCCAGTAGTGCCGGACTTAGCTACAATGAGCAGTTCTTC.

The chain joins TRBV28 to TRBJ2-1; D call uncertain. The germline V gene has CDR1 MDHEN and CDR2 SYDVKM. The CDR3 covers 14 residues. With 5 bases removed from V and 7 bases from J, the gap between germline ends came to 15 bases. The CDR3 loop is CASSPPWRSNEQFF. CDR3 nucleotide sequence: TGTGCCAGCAGTCCCCCCTGGCGGTCTAATGAGCAGTTCTTC.

V is TRBV9 and J is TRBJ2-5; D remains unclear. The germline V gene has CDR1 SGDLS and CDR2 YYNGEE. This CDR3 is built from 14 residues. The V gene lost 3 bases and the J gene lost 5 bases, with 14 bases spanning the gap. The CDR3 DNA reads as TGTGCCAGCAGCGCTCCAAGTCCCTGGGAGACCCAGTACTTC. Encoded protein: CASSAPSPWETQYF.

This chain joins TRBV18 and TRBJ1-4; tentative D call: TRBD1 (5 bases). The CDR3 has 13 residues. The germline gives CDR1 KGHSH, CDR2 LQKENI. Trimming shortened V by 5 bases and J by 6 bases, and 10 bases separated the two germline ends. Here the CDR3 reads CASSSTDYEKLFF. CDR3 nucleotides: TGTGCCAGCTCATCGACAGATTATGAAAAACTGTTTTTT.

V usage is TRBV27 and J usage is TRBJ2-7; 7 bases match TRBD1. Germline-derived CDR1 and CDR2 are MNHEY and SMNVEV (reference sequence). This CDR3 contains 14 residues. Germline trimming cut 5 bases from V and 5 bases from J; bases unmatched to any gene: 9. The chain's CDR3 is CASSHRGIFDEQYF. The CDR3 DNA reads as TGTGCCAGCAGTCACAGGGGTATCTTCGACGAGCAGTACTTC.

This chain uses TRBV10-3 with TRBJ2-5, with 7 bases identical to TRBD1. V gave up 8 bases and J gave up 2 bases; unmatched junction bases: 5. The CDR3 has 13 amino acids. The germline V gene has CDR1 ENHRY and CDR2 SYGVKD. Written as DNA, the CDR3 is TGTGCCATCGCTGGGACAGAGCAAGAGACCCAGTACTTC. It encodes CAIAGTEQETQYF.